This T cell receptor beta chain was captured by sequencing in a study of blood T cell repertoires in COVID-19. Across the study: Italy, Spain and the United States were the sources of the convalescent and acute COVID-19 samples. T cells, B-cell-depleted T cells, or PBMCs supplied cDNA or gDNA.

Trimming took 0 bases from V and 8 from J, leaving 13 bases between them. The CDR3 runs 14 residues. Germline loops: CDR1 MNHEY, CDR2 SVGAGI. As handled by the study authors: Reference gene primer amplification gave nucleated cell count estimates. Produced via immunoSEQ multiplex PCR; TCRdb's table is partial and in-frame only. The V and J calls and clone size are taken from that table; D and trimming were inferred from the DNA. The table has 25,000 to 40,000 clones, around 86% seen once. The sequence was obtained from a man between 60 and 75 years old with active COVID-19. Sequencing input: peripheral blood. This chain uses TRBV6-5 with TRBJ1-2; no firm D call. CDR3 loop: CASSYSGEVEGYTF. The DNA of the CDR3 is TGTGCCAGCAGTTACTCTGGGGAGGTAGAGGGCTACACCTTC.